What follows describes a single T cell receptor (beta chain). The germline V gene encodes CDR1 MGHDK and CDR2 SYGVNS. The CDR3 runs to 12 residues. Trimming removed 5 bases at V and 4 bases at J, with 7 bases between. These data originate in a study of blood T cell repertoires in COVID-19. Study as a whole: Acute and convalescent COVID-19 specimens originated in the United States, Italy and Spain.

Original processing methods: Amplification of reference gene primers provided the estimated nucleated cell counts. The method was immunoSEQ multiplex PCR; TCRdb's version includes in-frame clones alone and lacks a portion of them. D and trimming come from the DNA, and the V and J calls and clone size come from that table. Among about 150,000 clones, approximately 83% were seen once, and the ten largest hold more than 3%. Source material: peripheral blood. This sequence originates from a man in his sixties or seventies with acute or convalescent COVID-19. The V and J genes are TRBV25-1 and TRBJ2-3; D not resolved. CDR3 in amino acids: CASSFNSDTQYF. CDR3 nucleotide sequence: TGTGCCAGCAGTTTCAACTCAGATACGCAGTATTTT.